The clone carrying this T cell receptor (beta chain) was counted a few times. Antigen: not known. CDR3 length: 19 amino acids. Trimming took off 0 bases at V and 1 base at J, with 20 bases between the two ends. Germline assignment: CDR1 LGHNT and CDR2 FRNRAP. The data were taken from a study of vaccination effects on CD4 cells after COVID-19. Looking at the study overall: Vaccination of participants consisted of two doses of either the BNT162b2 or mRNA-1273 vaccine.

Prior to sequencing, the ViraFEST assay stimulated PBMC with viral peptide pools, which expanded the antigen-specific CD4+ T cells. Culture lasted 10 days before CD4+ T cell isolation. Infection dated between March and December 2020, before the Alpha, Beta and Delta variants reached the United States. On day 3 and again on day 7, half the medium was replaced with IL-2 medium. Profiled with immunoSEQ multiplex PCR; TCRdb holds only in-frame clones, not every one. The profile covers tens of thousands of clones, with more than 65% appearing a single time and roughly 6% taken by the ten largest. This chain joins TRBV12-5 and TRBJ2-3, with a tentative D call TRBD2 (5 bases). Sample: CD4+ T cells from PBMCs cultured with HIV peptides, taken before COVID-19 vaccination. Subset denoted: HIV-1 Nef peptide pool negative control/reference culture. This sequence originates from a human donor who had a prior SARS-CoV-2 infection. The CDR3 protein is CASGLVGLGRPFGTDTQYF. The CDR3 coding sequence is TGTGCTAGTGGTTTGGTAGGTCTGGGGAGACCCTTTGGCACAGATACGCAGTATTTT.